Below are 6 T cell receptor beta chains sequenced from a single sample in a study of blood T cell repertoires in COVID-19. TCRdb's table, derived via immunoSEQ multiplex PCR, lists solely in-frame clones and lacks some. The sample has 70,000 to 95,000 clones, 88% seen once. The source material was peripheral blood. The receptors were sampled from a man between 65 and 85 years old with acute or convalescent COVID-19.

The V gene is TRBV7-2, the J gene TRBJ2-5, with 8 positions matching TRBD2. This CDR3 is 13 amino acids long. Germline values: CDR1 SGHTA, CDR2 FQGNSA. J was trimmed by 1 base and V by 7 bases; bases with no gene match: 2. CDR3 in amino acids: CASKRGTQETQYF. The CDR3 coding sequence is TGTGCCAGCAAGCGGGGGACCCAAGAGACCCAGTACTTC.

In DNA form, the CDR3 reads TGTGCCATCAGTGAGATTCTTGGAGGTAACTATGGCTACACCTTC. Protein sequence: CAISEILGGNYGYTF. The chain links TRBV10-3 to TRBJ1-2; D unresolved. This CDR3 region has 15 residues. Trimming took 2 bases from V and 1 from J, leaving 11 bases between them. CDR1 and CDR2 (germline): ENHRY, SYGVKD.

The count of this clone is one. V gene TRBV6-5 combines with J gene TRBJ1-6, with D possibly TRBD1 on 5 matching bases. V was cut by 6 bases and J by 7 bases, with 16 bases left in between. CDR1 and CDR2 from the germline V gene are MNHEY and SVGAGI. This CDR3 spans 15 amino acids. As DNA, the CDR3 is TGTGCCAGCAGGGCCACCGGGACTCTGAATTCACCCCTCCACTTT. Translated, it gives CASRATGTLNSPLHF.

This chain links TRBV2 with TRBJ2-3; maybe TRBD1 (6 bases). The CDR3 covers 15 residues. The germline V gene encodes CDR1 SNHLY and CDR2 FYNNEI. V was shortened by 6 bases and J by 3 bases, with 16 bases between the two germline ends. The CDR3 nucleotides are TGTGCCAGCAGCCTACAGGGAGTTCAGACAGATACGCAGTATTTT. Translating gives CASSLQGVQTDTQYF. The variable domain in full, completed from reference TRBV2 and TRBJ2-3, reads EPEVTQTPSHQVTQMGQEVILRCVPISNHLYFYWYRQILGQKVEFLVSFYNNEISEKSEIFDDQFSVERPDGSNFTLKIRSTKLEDSAMYFCASSLQGVQTDTQYFGPGTRLTVL.

The chain carries TRBV5-5 and TRBJ1-3; TRBD1 aligns across 8 bases. Losses at the gene ends were 0 bases for V and 4 bases for J; bases not matched to a gene: 6. Germline V gene data show CDR1 as SGHKS and CDR2 as YYEKEE (reference sequence). This CDR3 has 16 amino acids. The CDR3 sequence: CASSLELDRDGNTIYF. Here the CDR3 DNA reads TGTGCCAGCAGCTTGGAACTGGACAGGGACGGAAACACCATATATTTT.

The chain employs TRBV24-1 and TRBJ2-3; D ambiguous. Trimming removed 9 bases from V and 4 bases from J, with 10 bases in between. The length of the CDR3 is 12 residues. Germline V gene lookup returns CDR1 KGHDR and CDR2 SFDVKD. CDR3 region: CATGISADTQYF. CDR3 DNA: TGTGCCACCGGAATCAGCGCAGATACGCAGTATTTT.